The TCR beta chain described here comes from a study of blood T cell repertoires in COVID-19. Study as a whole: Acute-phase and convalescent COVID-19 samples originated in the United States, Italy and Spain. PBMCs, B-cell-depleted T cells, or T cells provided the cDNA or gDNA that made up the material.

This clone was detected once. Methods used by the authors: Estimation of nucleated cell counts was performed using reference gene primer amplification. Libraries were prepared by immunoSEQ multiplex PCR; TCRdb keeps only in-frame clonotypes and omits some of them. Clonal size and the V and J genes are those of that table, whereas D and trimming came from the DNA. The sample has 97,000 or so clones; about nine tenths are singletons. The CDR3 runs 15 residues. Trimming cost V 0 bases and J 2 bases; bases outside gene matches: 4. CDR1 and CDR2 (germline): SGHTA, FQGNSA. This clonotype originated in a man between 18 and 35 years old with acute or convalescent COVID-19. Sequencing was performed on peripheral blood. This rearrangement joins TRBV7-2 to TRBJ2-7, with 7 bases aligning to TRBD2. Here the CDR3 reads CASSLASGLAYEQYF. For the CDR3, the DNA is TGTGCCAGCAGCTTAGCGTCAGGACTAGCCTACGAGCAGTACTTC.